The present entry profiles one T cell receptor (beta chain) with its context. Its antigen is undetermined. This PCR relied on a set of 60 Vbeta primers and 13 Jbeta primers. TCRdb's table, derived via immunoSEQ multiplex PCR, lists solely in-frame clones and lacks some. The sample includes 200,000 or so clones, roughly four fifths of them seen just once. This sample was taken from a study of cytomegalovirus exposure and HLA in healthy donors. Study-wide points: Three CMV-associated chains were confirmed in vitro to be specific for CMV antigens. Researchers left out some V segments, among them TRBV6-2 and TRBV6-3, as indistinguishable. The authors listed roughly 150 TCR beta chains as cytomegalovirus-associated.

V was trimmed by 8 bases and J by 5 bases, leaving 13 bases between them. This CDR3 comprises 12 residues. Germline CDR1 reads WSHSY; CDR2 reads SAAADI. The sample taken for sequencing was PBMCs. The sequence was obtained from a woman in her fifties or sixties in good health and CMV-seropositive. The chain is built from TRBV10-2 and TRBJ2-7, with a weak D call TRBD1 (5 bases). The CDR3 sequence is CASGAAGDEQYF. The CDR3, as DNA: TGCGCCAGCGGGGCAGCAGGAGACGAGCAGTACTTC.